Below, 5 T cell receptor beta chains from the same sample are listed, as sequenced in a study of Graves' ophthalmopathy and Graves' hyperthyroidism. From RNA, the CDR3 regions of TCR beta chains were amplified and sequenced. Scientists carried out first-round RT-PCR using HTBI primers and then a second-round multiplex PCR. TCRdb processed the multiplex PCR reads anew with MiXCR; each CDR3 protein has one entry. This sample has roughly 610,000 distinct CDR3 sequences; 20% to 25% occur once, and the top ten carry roughly 6.9%. The sequencing sample was made of peripheral blood. The receptors were gathered from a woman aged 18-29 years with stable Graves' hyperthyroidism. Some clones in this sample may be carry-over from other donors' samples.

J is TRBJ2-5 and V is TRBV6-1; possible D gene TRBD2, 5 bases. The V and J ends lost 10 bases and 1 base respectively, with 13 bases between them. The CDR3 loop spans 13 amino acids. Germline values: CDR1 MNHNS, CDR2 SASEGT. For the CDR3, the DNA is TGTGCCACTAAGGAGGCCTCCCAAGAGACCCAGTACTTC. It yields the protein CATKEASQETQYF.

This clonotype has just a few counts. The chain joins TRBV7-2 to TRBJ1-5, with TRBD1 as a possible D gene (6 bases). This CDR3 has 15 residues. Germline V gives CDR1 SGHTA, CDR2 FQGNSA. The V gene lost 6 bases and the J gene lost 9 bases, with 21 bases spanning the gap. The CDR3 region has the DNA TGTGCCAGCAGTCCTACCCCCAGGGGAGGGCGGCCCCAGCATTTT. Amino acid sequence: CASSPTPRGGRPQHF.

A note on this clonotype: A read error may be the cause here, since a much bigger clone is one base away. CDR3 amino acids: CASSYSNSGNTIYF. As DNA, the CDR3 is TGTGCCAGCAGTTACTCGAACTCTGGAAACACCATATATTTT. The V and J genes are TRBV6-5 and TRBJ1-3; D uncertain. The germline V and J ends were trimmed by 0 bases and 0 bases, with 3 bases remaining between them. The CDR3 covers 14 residues. Germline V gene data show CDR1 as MNHEY and CDR2 as SVGAGI.

The genes are TRBV7-9 and TRBJ2-5; TRBD2 aligns across 8 bases. The CDR3 totals 16 residues. V shed 1 base and J 1 base; nucleotides not matched to a gene: 5. Germline V lookup: CDR1 SEHNR, CDR2 FQNEAQ (reference sequence). The CDR3 region is CASSLVRGGPQETQYF. The CDR3 coding sequence is TGTGCCAGCAGCTTAGTACGGGGGGGTCCCCAAGAGACCCAGTACTTC.

This clonotype was picked up many times. V and J are TRBV11-2 and TRBJ2-7; D is uncertain. CDR3 length: 14 amino acids. Germline assignment: CDR1 SGHAT and CDR2 FQNNGV. With 4 bases removed from V and 2 bases from J, the gap between germline ends came to 12 bases. CDR3 nucleotides: TGTGCCAGCAGCTCCAACCGCAAAACCTACGAGCAGTACTTC. Its protein is CASSSNRKTYEQYF.